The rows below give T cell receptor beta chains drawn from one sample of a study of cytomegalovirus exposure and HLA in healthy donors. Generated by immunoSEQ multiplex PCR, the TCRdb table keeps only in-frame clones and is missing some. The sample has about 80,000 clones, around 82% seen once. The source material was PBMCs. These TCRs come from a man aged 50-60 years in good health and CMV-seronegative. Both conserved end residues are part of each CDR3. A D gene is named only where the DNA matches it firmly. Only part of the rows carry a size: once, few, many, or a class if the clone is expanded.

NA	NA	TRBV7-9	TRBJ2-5	TGTGCCAGCAGCTTAGCCCTAGAGACCCAGTACTTC	CASSLALETQYF
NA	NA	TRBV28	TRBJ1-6	TGTGCCAGCAGAGCGTCCGGTTCACCCCTCCACTTT	CASRASGSPLHF
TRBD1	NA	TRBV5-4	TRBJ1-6	TGTGCCAGCAGCTCCCCAGGGGGCTCCTATAATTCACCCCTCCACTTT	CASSSPGGSYNSPLHF
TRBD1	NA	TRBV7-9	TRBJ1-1	TGTGCCAGCAGCCGACCGACAGGGTGGGTCACTGAAGCTTTCTTT	CASSRPTGWVTEAFF
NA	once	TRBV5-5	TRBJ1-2	TGTGCCAGCAGCACCTCAGGGTTTTCGACAAACTATGGCTACACCTTC	CASSTSGFSTNYGYTF
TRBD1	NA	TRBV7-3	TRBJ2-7	TGTGCCAGCAGCCCATCGGGACAGGGCGAGCAGTACTTC	CASSPSGQGEQYF
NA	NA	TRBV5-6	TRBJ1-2	TGTGCCAGCAGCTCGATAGGGGTTGTCGATGGCTACACCTTC	CASSSIGVVDGYTF
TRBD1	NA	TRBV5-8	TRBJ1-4	TGTGCCAGCAGCCCCGGACAGGGGGCCCCCGGTTGGGAAAAACTGTTTTTT	CASSPGQGAPGWEKLFF
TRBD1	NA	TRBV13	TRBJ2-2	TGTGCCAGCAGCTTCCCCGAGGGACAGGGAGCCGGGGAGCTGTTTTTT	CASSFPEGQGAGELFF
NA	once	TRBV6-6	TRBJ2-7	TGTGCCAGCTCGAACACGGGGGGCTTGTCTATCCAGCAGTACTTC	CASSNTGGLSIQQYF
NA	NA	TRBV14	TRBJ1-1	TGTGCCAGCAGCCAAGAGGGGGCGAGACCCATGAACACTGAAGCTTTCTTT	CASSQEGARPMNTEAFF
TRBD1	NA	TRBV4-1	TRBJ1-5	TGCGCCAGCAGCCAACCGGGACAGGATCTATATAGCAATCAGCCCCAGCATTTT	CASSQPGQDLYSNQPQHF
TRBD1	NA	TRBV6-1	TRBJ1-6	TGTGCCAGCAGTGAAGCCCCCGGACAGGGACGCTCACCCCTCCACTTT	CASSEAPGQGRSPLHF
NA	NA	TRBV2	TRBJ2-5	TGTGCCAGCAGCCCCGCCACAGAAGAGACCCAGTACTTC	CASSPATEETQYF
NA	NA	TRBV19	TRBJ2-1	TGTGCCAGTAGTCAGGGACAAGCCGGTCTTGAGCAGTTCTTC	CASSQGQAGLEQFF
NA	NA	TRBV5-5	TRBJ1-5	TGTGCCAGCAGCTTGGCCTATTACCAGCCCCAGCATTTT	CASSLAYYQPQHF
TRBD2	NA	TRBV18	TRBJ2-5	TGTGCCAGCTCACACCGGGCTAGCGGGGGGAAGTACCAAGAGACCCAGTACTTC	CASSHRASGGKYQETQYF
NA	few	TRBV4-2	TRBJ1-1	TGTGCCAGCAGCCAACGTACCGGGGGGAACACTGAAGCTTTCTTT	CASSQRTGGNTEAFF
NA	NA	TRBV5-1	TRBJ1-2	TGCGCCAGCAGCTTGGTTGGAGACGCTAACTATGGCTACACCTTC	CASSLVGDANYGYTF
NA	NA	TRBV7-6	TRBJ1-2	TGTGCCAGCAGCTCCTCCGAGGAGATCTATGGCTACACCTTC	CASSSSEEIYGYTF
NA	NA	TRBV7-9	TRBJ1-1	TGTGCCAGCAGCCTCCCGGGGTTGAACACTGAAGCTTTCTTT	CASSLPGLNTEAFF
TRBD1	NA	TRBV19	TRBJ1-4	TGTGCCAGTAGTTGGAGACAGGGGAATGAAAAACTGTTTTTT	CASSWRQGNEKLFF
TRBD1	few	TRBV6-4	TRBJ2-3	TGTGCCAGCAGTGAGGACGGGACAGGGGGCGCAGATACGCAGTATTTT	CASSEDGTGGADTQYF
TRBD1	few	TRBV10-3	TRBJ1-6	TGTGCCAGCACGGGACAGGCCGATTCACCCCTCCACTTT	CASTGQADSPLHF
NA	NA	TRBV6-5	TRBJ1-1	TGTGCCAGCAGCCGAGGGGGAAGGAACACTGAAGCTTTCTTT	CASSRGGRNTEAFF
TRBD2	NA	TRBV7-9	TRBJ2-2	TGTTCCAGCAGCTTAGTATTCAGCGGGGGGACCGGGGAGCTGTTTTTT	CSSSLVFSGGTGELFF
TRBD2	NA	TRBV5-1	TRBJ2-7	TGCGCCAGCAGCACGACTAGCGGGGACGCGAAGGAGCAGTACTTC	CASSTTSGDAKEQYF
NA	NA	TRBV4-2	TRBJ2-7	TGTGCCAGCAGCCCCATCGGGACATTCTCCTACGAGCAGTACTTC	CASSPIGTFSYEQYF
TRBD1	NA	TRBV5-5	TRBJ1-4	TGTGCCAGCAGCTTGGCCGGTGACAGGGATCAATCACTGCGACTGTTTTTT	CASSLAGDRDQSLRLFF
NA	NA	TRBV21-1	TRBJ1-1	TGTGCCAGAGGACGGAGGGCCTTGAACACTGAAGCTTTCTTT	CARGRRALNTEAFF
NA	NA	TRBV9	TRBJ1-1	TGTGCCAGCAGCCTCAGGGCCTTCGGGACTGAAGCTTTCTTT	CASSLRAFGTEAFF
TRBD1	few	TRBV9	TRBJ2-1	TGTGCCAGCAGCGCAAGGATGGGGACAGGGGGCTTGAATGAGCAGTTCTTC	CASSARMGTGGLNEQFF
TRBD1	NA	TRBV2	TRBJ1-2	TGTGCCAGCAGTGAAGGGACAGGGAACTATGGCTACACCTTC	CASSEGTGNYGYTF
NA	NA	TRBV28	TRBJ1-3	TGTGCCAGCATTGAGGGCGCGGGAGGAAACACCATATATTTT	CASIEGAGGNTIYF
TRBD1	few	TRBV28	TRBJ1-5	TGTGCCAGCAGTTTGGACAGGACGGTGGATCAGCCCCAGCATTTT	CASSLDRTVDQPQHF
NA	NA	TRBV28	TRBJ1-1	TGTGCCAGCAGCCGGGGGGTTTGGACTGAAGCTTTCTTT	CASSRGVWTEAFF
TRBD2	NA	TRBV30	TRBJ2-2	TGTGCCTGGAGTGTATTAAGTAGCGGGGGGTTCCACACCGGGGAGCTGTTTTTT	CAWSVLSSGGFHTGELFF
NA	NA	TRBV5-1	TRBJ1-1	TGCGCCAGCAGCTTTAACAGAAACACTGAAGCTTTCTTT	CASSFNRNTEAFF
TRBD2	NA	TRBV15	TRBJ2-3	TGTGCCACCAGCAGCCTTACACGACTAGCGCGGGGTACAGATACGCAGTATTTT	CATSSLTRLARGTDTQYF
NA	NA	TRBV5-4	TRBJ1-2	TGTGCCAGCAGCTTCCAAGGGGATGGCTACACCTTC	CASSFQGDGYTF
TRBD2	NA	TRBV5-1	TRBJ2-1	TGCGCCAGCAGCTTGGCCAGTCTAGCGGGGGGGATCTCCTACAATGAGCAGTTCTTC	CASSLASLAGGISYNEQFF
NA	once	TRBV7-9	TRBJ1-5	TGTGCCAGCAGCAAGCAGGATCAGCCCCAGCATTTT	CASSKQDQPQHF
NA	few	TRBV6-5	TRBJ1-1	TGTGCCAGCAGTTACCAGGGCCCGAACACTGAAGCTTTCTTT	CASSYQGPNTEAFF
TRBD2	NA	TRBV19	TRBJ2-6	TGTGCCAGTAGTCTAGCGGGGGGGATCTCTGGGGCCAACGTCCTGACTTTC	CASSLAGGISGANVLTF
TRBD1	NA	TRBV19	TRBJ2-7	TGTGCCAGTAGTGGGTGGACAGGGCACGACGAGCAGTACTTC	CASSGWTGHDEQYF
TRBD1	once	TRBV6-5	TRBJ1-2	TGTGCCAGCAGTTACTCGGGACAGACATATGGCTACACCTTC	CASSYSGQTYGYTF